This TCR beta chain stems from a study of T cell responses to AZD1222 COVID-19 vaccine. Method: immunoSEQ multiplex PCR; TCRdb's copy keeps in-frame clones and lacks some. This table holds 150,000 or so clones, more than 70% found once. This CDR3 is 16 amino acids long. V dropped 0 bases and J dropped 2 bases, with 13 bases sitting between them. Looked up from germline, CDR1 is GTSNPN and CDR2 is SVGIG (reference sequence). The rearrangement links TRBV30 to TRBJ2-2, with D possibly TRBD1 on 6 matching bases. The sequence derives from an adult in good health. The sequencing used peripheral blood, collected on day 0 of AZD1222 vaccination. CDR3 in DNA: TGTGCCTGGAGTGTAGGGGGAGCACTCAACACCGGGGAGCTGTTTTTT. This codes for CAWSVGGALNTGELFF.